The rows below give T cell receptor beta chains drawn from one sample of a study of cytomegalovirus exposure and HLA in healthy donors. Method: immunoSEQ multiplex PCR; TCRdb's copy keeps in-frame clones and lacks some. The repertoire holds approximately 170,000 clones, with roughly 88% as singletons. Sequencing was performed on PBMCs. These receptors came from a boy aged 2-15 years in good health and CMV-seronegative. The CDR3 runs from the conserved cysteine through the conserved F or W. D genes are given only for firm matches. Not every row has a clone size; where given, it reads once, few, many or a size class.

TRBD1 TRBJ2-1 TRBV5-5 NA TGTGCCAGCAGCGCAATTAGCCTCACAGGGGACAATGAGCAGTTCTTC CASSAISLTGDNEQFF
TRBD1 TRBJ1-1 TRBV30 NA TGTGCCTGGAGTGTAGGTCTTAGGGGGCTTGAAGCTTTCTTT CAWSVGLRGLEAFF
TRBD2 TRBJ2-1 TRBV28 once TGTGCCAGCAGATATTCGGGGGGGCTCTCCTACAATGAGCAGTTCTTC CASRYSGGLSYNEQFF
NA TRBJ1-2 TRBV5-1 NA TGCGCCAGCAGCATAAACAGGGCGGGCTATGGCTACACCTTC CASSINRAGYGYTF
NA TRBJ1-1 TRBV5-5 NA TGTGCCAGCAGCTTGGCGTACAGGGAGACTGAAGCTTTCTTT CASSLAYRETEAFF
TRBD1 TRBJ2-7 TRBV5-6 NA TGTGCCAGCAGCTGGGGACAGGGAAACCCCTACGAGCAGTACTTC CASSWGQGNPYEQYF
TRBD2 TRBJ2-1 TRBV4-1 few TGCGCCAGCAGCCAAGTCGGGGGGGCAGGAAGTGAGCAGTTCTTC CASSQVGGAGSEQFF
NA TRBJ2-4 TRBV6-1 NA TGTGCCAGCAGTGAAGAGGCGGGGGCGGCCAAAAACATTCAGTACTTC CASSEEAGAAKNIQYF
NA TRBJ2-5 TRBV7-6 NA TGTGCCAGCAGCTTAGGAGGGGGCGGGGACCTCAAGACCCAGTACTTC CASSLGGGGDLKTQYF
TRBD1 TRBJ1-6 TRBV11-3 NA TGTGCCAGCAGCTCCCTGATACAGGGGGAGTATAATTCACCCCTCCACTTT CASSSLIQGEYNSPLHF
TRBD2 TRBJ2-3 TRBV6-1 NA TGTGCCAGCAGTGATTTGGTAGCGGGGGTTCAGCCAGATACGCAGTATTTT CASSDLVAGVQPDTQYF
NA TRBJ2-1 TRBV7-2 NA TGTGCCAGCAGCCCTGGCGCAGGGGCTGGCAATGAGCAGTTCTTC CASSPGAGAGNEQFF
TRBD2 TRBJ2-1 TRBV30 NA TGTGCCTGGAATGCGGGAGACCTGACCAATGAGCAGTTCTTC CAWNAGDLTNEQFF
TRBD1 TRBJ1-5 TRBV19 NA TGTGCCAGTAGTATAAGCCAGGGGGCAGGGGGGAATCAGCCCCAGCATTTT CASSISQGAGGNQPQHF
NA TRBJ1-6 TRBV7-9 NA TGTGCCAGCAGCTTATCCGGGGTTAATTCACCCCTCCACTTT CASSLSGVNSPLHF
NA TRBJ1-5 TRBV4-1 NA TGCGCCAGCAGCCAGGGTGGGCTTATTGGTGGCAATCAGCCCCAGCATTTT CASSQGGLIGGNQPQHF
NA TRBJ2-2 TRBV27 NA TGTGCCAGCAGTTCCCCTAGCTTCGGCGGGGAGCTGTTTTTT CASSSPSFGGELFF
TRBD1 TRBJ1-2 TRBV7-2 NA TGTGCCAGCAGCCTCTACCGACAGGGCATGGGGGACGCTGGCTACACCTTC CASSLYRQGMGDAGYTF
NA TRBJ2-3 TRBV14 NA TGTGCCAGCAGAATTGCTAGCTCTGATACGCAGTATTTT CASRIASSDTQYF
NA TRBJ1-6 TRBV5-1 NA TGCGCCAGCAGCTTGACTGAACTAGCCTATAATTCACCCCTCCACTTT CASSLTELAYNSPLHF
NA TRBJ1-1 TRBV27 NA TGTGCCAGCAGTCGTCGTACAGGCATGAACACTGAAGCTTTCTTT CASSRRTGMNTEAFF
TRBD2 TRBJ2-7 TRBV11-1 NA TGTGCCAGCAGCTTTTTAGGACTAGAATACGAGCAGTACTTC CASSFLGLEYEQYF
TRBD1 TRBJ2-5 TRBV5-4 few TGTGCCAGCAGCTCCCCAGGGGGCCGAGAGACCCAGTACTTC CASSSPGGRETQYF
TRBD2 TRBJ2-3 TRBV11-2 NA TGTGCCAGCAGCCCTGGGACTAGCGGCACAGATACGCAGTATTTT CASSPGTSGTDTQYF